The clone carrying this T cell receptor beta chain was seen ten or more times. Its antigen is as yet unknown. Trimming pared 4 bases from V and 2 bases from J, leaving 9 bases between. CDR1 and CDR2 from the germline V gene are SGHKS and YYEKEE (reference sequence). The CDR3 extends over 13 amino acids. This sample is drawn from a study of response to subunit inactivated influenza vaccine. Study-level findings and limits: After each seasonal influenza vaccination, few new T cells are recruited, the authors suggested.

TCRdb ran MiXCR on the RT-PCR reads and lists one entry per CDR3 protein. The data show 150,000 to 200,000 distinct CDR3 sequences, about a tenth seen once. This chain connects TRBV5-5 to TRBJ2-5; TRBD1 might be the D (5 bases). The sequenced sample was non-naive T cells sorted from PBMCs, obtained on the day of vaccination. This TCR came from a middle-aged man who received an inactivated influenza vaccine. The CDR3, as DNA: TGTGCCAGCAGCCTGTGGACACAAGAGACCCAGTACTTC. It specifies CASSLWTQETQYF.